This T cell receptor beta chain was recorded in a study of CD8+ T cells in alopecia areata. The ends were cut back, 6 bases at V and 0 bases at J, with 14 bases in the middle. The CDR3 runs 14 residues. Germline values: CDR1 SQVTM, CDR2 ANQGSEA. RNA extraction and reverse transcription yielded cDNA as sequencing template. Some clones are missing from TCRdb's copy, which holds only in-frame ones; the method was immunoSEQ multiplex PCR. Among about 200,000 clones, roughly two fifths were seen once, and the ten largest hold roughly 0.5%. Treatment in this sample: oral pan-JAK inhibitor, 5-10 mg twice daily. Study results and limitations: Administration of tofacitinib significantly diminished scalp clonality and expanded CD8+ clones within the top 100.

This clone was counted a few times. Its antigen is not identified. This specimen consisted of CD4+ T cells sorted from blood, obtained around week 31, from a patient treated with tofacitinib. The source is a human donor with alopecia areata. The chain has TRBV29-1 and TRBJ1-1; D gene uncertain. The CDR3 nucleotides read TGCAGCGTCCAAGGGAGAAACTTGAACACTGAAGCTTTCTTT. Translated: CSVQGRNLNTEAFF.